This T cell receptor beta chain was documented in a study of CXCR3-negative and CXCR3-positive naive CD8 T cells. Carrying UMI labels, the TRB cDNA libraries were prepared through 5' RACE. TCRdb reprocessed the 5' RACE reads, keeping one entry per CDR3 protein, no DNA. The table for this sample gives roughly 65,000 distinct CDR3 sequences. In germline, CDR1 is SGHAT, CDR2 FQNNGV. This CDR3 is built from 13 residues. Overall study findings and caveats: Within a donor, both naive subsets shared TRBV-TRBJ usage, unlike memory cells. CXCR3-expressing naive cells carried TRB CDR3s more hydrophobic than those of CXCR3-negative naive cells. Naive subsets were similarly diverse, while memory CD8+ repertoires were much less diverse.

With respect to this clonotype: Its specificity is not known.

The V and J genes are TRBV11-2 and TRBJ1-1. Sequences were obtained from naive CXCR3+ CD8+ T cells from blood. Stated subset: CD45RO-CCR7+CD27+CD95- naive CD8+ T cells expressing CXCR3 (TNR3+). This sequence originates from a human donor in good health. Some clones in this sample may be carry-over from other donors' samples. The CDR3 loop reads CASSLDVNTEAFF.